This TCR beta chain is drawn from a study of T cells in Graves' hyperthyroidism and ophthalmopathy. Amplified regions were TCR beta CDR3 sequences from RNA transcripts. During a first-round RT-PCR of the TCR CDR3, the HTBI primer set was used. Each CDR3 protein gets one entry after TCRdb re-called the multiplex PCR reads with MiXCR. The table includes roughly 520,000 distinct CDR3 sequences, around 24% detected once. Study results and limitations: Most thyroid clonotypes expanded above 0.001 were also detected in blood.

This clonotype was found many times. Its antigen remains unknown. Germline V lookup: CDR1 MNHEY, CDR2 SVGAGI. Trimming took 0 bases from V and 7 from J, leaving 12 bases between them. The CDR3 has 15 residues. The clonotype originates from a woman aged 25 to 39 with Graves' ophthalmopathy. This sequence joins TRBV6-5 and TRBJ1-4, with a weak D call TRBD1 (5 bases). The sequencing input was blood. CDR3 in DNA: TGTGCCAGCAGTTACTCGATGGGGCCCGTTGAAAAACTGTTTTTT. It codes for CASSYSMGPVEKLFF.